This T cell receptor (beta chain) was profiled in a study of chemoradiotherapy in HPV16-positive cancers. TCRdb's table, derived via immunoSEQ multiplex PCR, lists solely in-frame clones and lacks some. The sample yields about 68,000 clones, 88% seen once. Germline V lookup: CDR1 LNHDA, CDR2 SQIVND (reference sequence). Deletions cut 3 bases from V and 4 bases from J, with 16 bases between. The CDR3 is 16 residues long. Sample: blood, taken from a patient who underwent chemoradiotherapy. The V gene is TRBV19, the J gene TRBJ1-3, with D possibly matching TRBD1 (6 bases). This clonotype originated in a human donor with HPV-associated anogenital cancer. This chain's CDR3 is CASSIGGQTSGNTIYF. The CDR3 DNA follows: TGTGCCAGTAGTATCGGAGGACAGACCTCAGGAAACACCATATATTTT.